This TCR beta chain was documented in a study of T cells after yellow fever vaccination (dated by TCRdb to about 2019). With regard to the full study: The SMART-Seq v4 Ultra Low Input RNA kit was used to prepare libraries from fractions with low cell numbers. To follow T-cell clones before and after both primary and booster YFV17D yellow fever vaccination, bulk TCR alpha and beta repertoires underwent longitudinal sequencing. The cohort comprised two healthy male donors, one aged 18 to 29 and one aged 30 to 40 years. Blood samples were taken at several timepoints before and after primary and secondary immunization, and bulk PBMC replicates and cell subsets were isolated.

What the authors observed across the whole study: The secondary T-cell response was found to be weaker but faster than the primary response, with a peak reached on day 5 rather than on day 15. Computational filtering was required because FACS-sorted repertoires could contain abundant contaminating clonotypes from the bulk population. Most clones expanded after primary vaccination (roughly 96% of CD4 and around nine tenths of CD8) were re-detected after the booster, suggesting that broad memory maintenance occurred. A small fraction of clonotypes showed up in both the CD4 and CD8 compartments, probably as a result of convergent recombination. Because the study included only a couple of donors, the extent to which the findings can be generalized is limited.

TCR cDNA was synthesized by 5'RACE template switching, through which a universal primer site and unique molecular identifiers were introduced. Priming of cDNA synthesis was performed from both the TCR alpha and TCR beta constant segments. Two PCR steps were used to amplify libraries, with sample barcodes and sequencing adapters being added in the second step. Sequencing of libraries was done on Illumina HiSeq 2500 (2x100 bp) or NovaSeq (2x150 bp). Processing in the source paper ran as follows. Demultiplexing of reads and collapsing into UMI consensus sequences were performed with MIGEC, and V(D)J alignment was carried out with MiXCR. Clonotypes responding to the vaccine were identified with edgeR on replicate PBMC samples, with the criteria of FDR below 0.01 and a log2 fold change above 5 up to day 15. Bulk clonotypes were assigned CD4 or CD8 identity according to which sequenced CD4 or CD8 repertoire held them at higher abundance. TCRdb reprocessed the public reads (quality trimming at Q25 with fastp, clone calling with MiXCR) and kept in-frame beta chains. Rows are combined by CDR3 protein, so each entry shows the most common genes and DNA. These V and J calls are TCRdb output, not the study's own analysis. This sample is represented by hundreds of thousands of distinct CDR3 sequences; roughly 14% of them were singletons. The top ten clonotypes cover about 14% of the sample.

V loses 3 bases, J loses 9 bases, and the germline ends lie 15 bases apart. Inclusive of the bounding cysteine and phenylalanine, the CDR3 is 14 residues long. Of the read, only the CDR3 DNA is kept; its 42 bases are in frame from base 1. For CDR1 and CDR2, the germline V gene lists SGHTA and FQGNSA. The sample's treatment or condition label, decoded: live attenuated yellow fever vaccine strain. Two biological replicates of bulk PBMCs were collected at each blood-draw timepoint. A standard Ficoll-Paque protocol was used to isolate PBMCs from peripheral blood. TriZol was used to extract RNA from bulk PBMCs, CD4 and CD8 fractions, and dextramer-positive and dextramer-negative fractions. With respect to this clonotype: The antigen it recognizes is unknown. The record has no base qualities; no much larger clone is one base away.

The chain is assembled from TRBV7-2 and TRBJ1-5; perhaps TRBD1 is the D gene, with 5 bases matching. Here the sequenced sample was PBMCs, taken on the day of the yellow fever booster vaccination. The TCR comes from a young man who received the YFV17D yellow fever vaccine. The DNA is TGTGCCAGCAGCTTCGACTGGGGGGGTCCGCCCCAGCATTTT. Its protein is CASSFDWGGPPQHF.